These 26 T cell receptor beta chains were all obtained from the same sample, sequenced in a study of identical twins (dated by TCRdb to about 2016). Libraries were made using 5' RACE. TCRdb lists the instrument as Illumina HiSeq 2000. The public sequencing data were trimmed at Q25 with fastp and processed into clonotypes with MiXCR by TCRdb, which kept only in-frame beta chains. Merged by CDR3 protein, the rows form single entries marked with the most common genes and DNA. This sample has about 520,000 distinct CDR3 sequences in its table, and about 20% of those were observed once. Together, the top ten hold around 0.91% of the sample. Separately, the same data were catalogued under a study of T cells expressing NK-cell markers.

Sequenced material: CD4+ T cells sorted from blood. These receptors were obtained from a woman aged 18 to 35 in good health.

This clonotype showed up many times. The CDR3 region is CSARDRGTFEQYF. For the CDR3, the DNA is TGCAGTGCTAGAGACAGGGGTACCTTCGAGCAGTACTTC. The J gene is TRBJ2-7, the V gene TRBV20-1, with a weak D call TRBD1 (6 bases). Germline values: CDR1 DFQATT, CDR2 SNEGSKA (reference sequence). With 0 bases removed from V and 6 bases from J, the gap between germline ends came to 12 bases. This CDR3 region has 13 residues.

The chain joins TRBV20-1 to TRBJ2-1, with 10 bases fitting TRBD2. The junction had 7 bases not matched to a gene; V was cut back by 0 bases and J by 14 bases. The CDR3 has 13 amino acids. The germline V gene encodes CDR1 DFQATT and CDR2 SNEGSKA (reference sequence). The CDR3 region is CSARDPSGRREFF. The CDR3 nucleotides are TGCAGTGCTAGAGATCCTAGCGGGAGAAGGGAGTTCTTC.

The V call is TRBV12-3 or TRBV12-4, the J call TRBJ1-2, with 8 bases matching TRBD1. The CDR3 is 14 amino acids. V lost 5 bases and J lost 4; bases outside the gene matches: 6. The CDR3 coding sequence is TGTGCCAGCAGTAAACAGGGGGTGGTCTATGGCTACACCTTC. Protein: CASSKQGVVYGYTF.

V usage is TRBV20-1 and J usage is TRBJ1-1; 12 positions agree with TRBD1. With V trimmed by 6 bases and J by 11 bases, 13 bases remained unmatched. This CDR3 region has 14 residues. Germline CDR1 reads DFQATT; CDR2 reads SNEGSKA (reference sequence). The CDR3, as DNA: TGCAGTGCCCATCGGGACAGGGGGCTTCGGGGCGCTTTCTTT. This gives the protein CSAHRDRGLRGAFF.

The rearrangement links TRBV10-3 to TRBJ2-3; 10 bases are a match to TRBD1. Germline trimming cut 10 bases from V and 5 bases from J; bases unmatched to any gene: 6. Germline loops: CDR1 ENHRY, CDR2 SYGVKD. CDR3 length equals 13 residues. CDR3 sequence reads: CATGTGVEDTQYF. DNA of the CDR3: TGTGCCACCGGGACAGGGGTGGAAGATACGCAGTATTTT.

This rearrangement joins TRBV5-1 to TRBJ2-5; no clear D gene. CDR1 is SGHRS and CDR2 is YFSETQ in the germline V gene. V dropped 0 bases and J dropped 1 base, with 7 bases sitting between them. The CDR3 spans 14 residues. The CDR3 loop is CASSLGSSQETQYF. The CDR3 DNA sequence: TGCGCCAGCAGCTTGGGGTCTAGCCAAGAGACCCAGTACTTC.

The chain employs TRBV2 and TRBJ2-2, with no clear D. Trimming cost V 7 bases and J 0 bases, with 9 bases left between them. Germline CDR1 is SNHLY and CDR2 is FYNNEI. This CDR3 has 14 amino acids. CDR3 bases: TGTGCCAGCACTCTTACGGCGAACACCGGGGAGCTGTTTTTT. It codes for CASTLTANTGELFF.

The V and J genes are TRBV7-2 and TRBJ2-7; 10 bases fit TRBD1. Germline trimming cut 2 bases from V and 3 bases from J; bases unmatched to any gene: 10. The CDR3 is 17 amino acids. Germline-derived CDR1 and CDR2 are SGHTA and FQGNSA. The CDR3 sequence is CASSLSTGTGDIYEQYF. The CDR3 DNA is TGTGCCAGCAGCTTATCAACCGGGACAGGGGATATCTACGAGCAGTACTTC. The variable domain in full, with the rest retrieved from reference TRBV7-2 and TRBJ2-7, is GAGVSQSPSNKVTEKGKDVELRCDPISGHTALYWYRQSLGQGLEFLIYFQGNSAPDKSGLPSDRFSAERTGGSVSTLTIQRTQQEDSAVYLCASSLSTGTGDIYEQYFGPGTRLTVT.

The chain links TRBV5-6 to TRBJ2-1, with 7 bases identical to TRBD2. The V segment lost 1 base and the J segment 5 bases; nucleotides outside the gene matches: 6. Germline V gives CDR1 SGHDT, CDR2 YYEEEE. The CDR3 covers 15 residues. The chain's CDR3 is CASSLLSGKNNEQFF. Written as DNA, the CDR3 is TGTGCCAGCAGCTTGTTGAGCGGGAAAAACAATGAGCAGTTCTTC.

CDR3: CSVVGREAFF. The DNA of the CDR3 is TGCAGCGTTGTTGGCAGGGAAGCTTTCTTT. The chain joins TRBV29-1 to TRBJ1-1; D ambiguous. V shed 4 bases and J shed 8 bases, with 8 bases lying between them. Germline loops: CDR1 SQVTM, CDR2 ANQGSEA. The CDR3 totals 10 residues.

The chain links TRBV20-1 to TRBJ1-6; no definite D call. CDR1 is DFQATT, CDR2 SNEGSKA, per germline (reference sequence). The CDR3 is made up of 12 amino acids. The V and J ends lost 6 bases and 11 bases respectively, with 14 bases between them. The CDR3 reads CSASSRGPPLHF. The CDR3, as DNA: TGCAGTGCCTCTAGTCGGGGTCCACCCCTCCACTTT.

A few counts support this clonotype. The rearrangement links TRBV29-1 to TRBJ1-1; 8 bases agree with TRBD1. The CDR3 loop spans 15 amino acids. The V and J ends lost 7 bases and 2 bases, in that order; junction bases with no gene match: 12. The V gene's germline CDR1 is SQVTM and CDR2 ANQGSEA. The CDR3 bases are TGCAGCGGGAACAGGGGGACGGCTTCCAACACTGAAGCTTTCTTT. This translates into CSGNRGTASNTEAFF.

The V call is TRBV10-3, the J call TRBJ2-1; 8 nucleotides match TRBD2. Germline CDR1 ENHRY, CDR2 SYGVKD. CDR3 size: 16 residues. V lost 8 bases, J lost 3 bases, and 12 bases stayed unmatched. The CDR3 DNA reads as TGTGCCATCGGGGGGGCGGTGGCGGGAGGCTACAATGAGCAGTTCTTC. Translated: CAIGGAVAGGYNEQFF.

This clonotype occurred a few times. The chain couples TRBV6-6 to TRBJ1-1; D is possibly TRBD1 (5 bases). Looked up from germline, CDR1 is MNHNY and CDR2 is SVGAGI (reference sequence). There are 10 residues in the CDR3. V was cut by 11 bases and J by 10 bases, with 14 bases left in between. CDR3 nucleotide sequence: TGTGCCTCCCTGGGGACTTCAGCTTTCTTT. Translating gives CASLGTSAFF.

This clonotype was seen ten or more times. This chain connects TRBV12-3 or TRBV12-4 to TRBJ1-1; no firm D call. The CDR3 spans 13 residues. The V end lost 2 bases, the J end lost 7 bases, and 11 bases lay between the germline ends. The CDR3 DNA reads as TGTGCCAGCAGTTTAACATTCGGCAGTGAAGCTTTCTTT. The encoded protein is CASSLTFGSEAFF.

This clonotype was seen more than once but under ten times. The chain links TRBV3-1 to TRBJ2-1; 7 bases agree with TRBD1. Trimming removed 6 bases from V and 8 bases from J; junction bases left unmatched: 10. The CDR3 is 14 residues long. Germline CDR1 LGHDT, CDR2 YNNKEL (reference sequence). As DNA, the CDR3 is TGTGCCAGCAGACAGGGGACAGTGAGCCATGAGCAGTTCTTC. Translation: CASRQGTVSHEQFF.

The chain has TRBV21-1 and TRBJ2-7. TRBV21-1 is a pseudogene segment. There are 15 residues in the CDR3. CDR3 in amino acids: CASSKDGGSAYEQYF. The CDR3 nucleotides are TGTGCCAGCAGCAAAGACGGCGGGAGCGCTTACGAGCAGTACTTC.

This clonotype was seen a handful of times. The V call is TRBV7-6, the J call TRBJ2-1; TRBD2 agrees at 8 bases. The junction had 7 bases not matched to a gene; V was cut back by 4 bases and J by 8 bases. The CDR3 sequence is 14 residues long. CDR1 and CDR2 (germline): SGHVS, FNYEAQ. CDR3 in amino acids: CASSSRGGRDEQFF. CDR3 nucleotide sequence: TGTGCCAGCAGCTCTCGGGGGGGCCGGGATGAGCAGTTCTTC.

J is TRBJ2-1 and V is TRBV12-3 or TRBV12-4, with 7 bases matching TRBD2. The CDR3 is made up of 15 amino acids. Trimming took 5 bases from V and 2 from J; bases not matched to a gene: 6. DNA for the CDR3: TGTGCCAGCAGTCCGCGTAGCGGGCCCTACAATGAGCAGTTCTTC. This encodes CASSPRSGPYNEQFF.

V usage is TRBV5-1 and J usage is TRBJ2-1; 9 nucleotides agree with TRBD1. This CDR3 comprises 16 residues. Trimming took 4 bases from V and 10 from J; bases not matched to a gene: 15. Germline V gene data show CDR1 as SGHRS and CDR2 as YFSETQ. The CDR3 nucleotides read TGCGCCAGCAGCCGTAGAACTAACAGGGGGCCTGGCGAGCAGTTCTTC. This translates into CASSRRTNRGPGEQFF.

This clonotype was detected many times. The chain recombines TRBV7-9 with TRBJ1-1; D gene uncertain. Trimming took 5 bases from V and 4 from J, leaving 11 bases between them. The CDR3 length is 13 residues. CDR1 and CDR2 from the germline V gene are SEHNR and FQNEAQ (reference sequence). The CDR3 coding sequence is TGTGCCAGCAGCATGAATACGGCCACTGAAGCTTTCTTT. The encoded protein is CASSMNTATEAFF. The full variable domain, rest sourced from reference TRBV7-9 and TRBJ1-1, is DTGVSQNPRHKITKRGQNVTFRCDPISEHNRLYWYRQTLGQGPEFLTYFQNEAQLEKSRLLSDRFSAERPKGSFSTLEIQRTEQGDSAMYLCASSMNTATEAFFGQGTRLTVV.

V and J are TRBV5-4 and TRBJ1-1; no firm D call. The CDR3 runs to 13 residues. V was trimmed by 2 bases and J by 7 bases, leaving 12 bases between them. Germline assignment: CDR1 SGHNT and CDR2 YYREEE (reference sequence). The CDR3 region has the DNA TGTGCCAGCAGCTTACCGGGGAGCGTTGAAGCTTTCTTT. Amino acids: CASSLPGSVEAFF.

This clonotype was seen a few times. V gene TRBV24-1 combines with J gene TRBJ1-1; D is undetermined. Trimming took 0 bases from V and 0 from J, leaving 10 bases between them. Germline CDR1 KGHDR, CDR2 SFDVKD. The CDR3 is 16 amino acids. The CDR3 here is CATSDLQGRLNTEAFF. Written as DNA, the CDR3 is TGTGCCACCAGTGATTTGCAAGGCAGACTGAACACTGAAGCTTTCTTT.

The CDR3 spells CASRTTGFTNEQFF. In nucleotides, the CDR3 is TGTGCCAGCAGGACGACAGGGTTTACCAATGAGCAGTTCTTC. This chain uses TRBV6-2 or TRBV6-3 with TRBJ2-1; 7 positions agree with TRBD1. The ends lost 6 bases at V and 6 bases at J; junction bases unmatched: 8. This CDR3 contains 14 residues. CDR1 is MNHEY and CDR2 is SVGEGT in the germline V gene.

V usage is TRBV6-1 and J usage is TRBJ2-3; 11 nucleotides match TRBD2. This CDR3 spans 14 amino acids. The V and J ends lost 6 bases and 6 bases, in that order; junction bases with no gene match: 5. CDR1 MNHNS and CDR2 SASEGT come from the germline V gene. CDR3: CASSMGLAADTQYF. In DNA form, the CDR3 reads TGTGCCAGCAGCATGGGACTAGCGGCTGATACGCAGTATTTT.

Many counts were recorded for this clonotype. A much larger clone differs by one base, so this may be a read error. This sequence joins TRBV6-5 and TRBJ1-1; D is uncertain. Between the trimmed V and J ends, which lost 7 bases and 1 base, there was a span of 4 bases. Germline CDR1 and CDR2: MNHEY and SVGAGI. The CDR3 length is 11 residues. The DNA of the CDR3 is TGTGCCAGCAAGGGGAACACTGAAGCTTTCTTT. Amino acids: CASKGNTEAFF.